This T cell receptor (beta chain) was found in a study of T-cell memory formation after mild COVID-19. This clonotype was observed a single time. A 5'RACE reaction primed in the constant segment made cDNA libraries of TCR alpha and TCR beta, and these carried sample barcodes and UMIs. TCRdb used MiXCR to reprocess the 5' RACE reads, holding one entry per CDR3 protein. The sample lists 150,000 to 200,000 distinct CDR3 sequences; roughly 31% were seen once. The germline V and J ends were trimmed by 4 bases and 3 bases, with 12 bases remaining between them. This CDR3 has 14 residues. Germline CDR1 MGHDK, CDR2 SYGVNS.

The rearrangement joins TRBV25-1 to TRBJ1-2; D uncertain. The receptor's source is an adult woman who had mild COVID-19 (a few samples of this study predate the infection). Cell type and time point are not known. Sequencing used PBMCs or a T cell subset sorted from them (not recorded which). The CDR3 is CASSVAASDYGYTF. In DNA, the CDR3 is TGTGCCAGCAGTGTGGCGGCGTCCGACTATGGCTACACCTTC.